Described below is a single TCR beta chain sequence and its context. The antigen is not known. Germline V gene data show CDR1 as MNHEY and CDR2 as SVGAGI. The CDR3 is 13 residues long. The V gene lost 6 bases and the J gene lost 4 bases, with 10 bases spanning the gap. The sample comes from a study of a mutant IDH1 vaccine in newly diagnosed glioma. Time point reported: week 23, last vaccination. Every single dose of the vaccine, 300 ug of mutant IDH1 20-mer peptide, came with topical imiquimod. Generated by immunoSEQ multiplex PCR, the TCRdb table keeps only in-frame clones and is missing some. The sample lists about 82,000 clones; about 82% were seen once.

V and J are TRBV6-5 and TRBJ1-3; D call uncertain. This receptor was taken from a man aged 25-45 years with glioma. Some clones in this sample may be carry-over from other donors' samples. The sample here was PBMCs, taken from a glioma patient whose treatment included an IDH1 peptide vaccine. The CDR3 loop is CASSQDGGNTIYF. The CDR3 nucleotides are TGTGCCAGCAGCCAGGACGGAGGAAACACCATATATTTT.